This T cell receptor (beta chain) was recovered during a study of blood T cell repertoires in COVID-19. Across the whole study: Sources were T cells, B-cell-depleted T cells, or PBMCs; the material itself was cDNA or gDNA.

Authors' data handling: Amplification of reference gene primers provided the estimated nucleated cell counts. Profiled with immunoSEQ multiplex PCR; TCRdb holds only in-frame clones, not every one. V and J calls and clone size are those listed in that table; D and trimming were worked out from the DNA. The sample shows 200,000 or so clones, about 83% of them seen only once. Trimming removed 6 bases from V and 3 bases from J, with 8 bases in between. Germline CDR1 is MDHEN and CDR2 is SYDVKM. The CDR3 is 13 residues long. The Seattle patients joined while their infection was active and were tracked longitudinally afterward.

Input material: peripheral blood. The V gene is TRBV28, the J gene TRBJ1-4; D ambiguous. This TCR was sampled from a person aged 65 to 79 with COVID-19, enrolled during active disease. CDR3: CASSTQSNEKLFF. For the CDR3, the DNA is TGTGCCAGCAGCACGCAGTCTAATGAAAAACTGTTTTTT.